The rows below give T cell receptor beta chains drawn from one sample of a study of blood T cell repertoires in COVID-19. Repertoires were generated with immunoSEQ multiplex PCR, while TCRdb's copy carries only in-frame clones and drops some. The sample has 97,000 or so clones, 90% seen once. The sample was peripheral blood. These TCRs come from a man in his sixties with acute or convalescent COVID-19. The CDR3 runs from the conserved cysteine through the conserved F or W. A D gene is named only where the DNA matches it firmly.

J	D	V	CDR3	DNA
TRBJ2-1	TRBD1	TRBV10-1	CASSSGTGGNEQFF	TGCGCCAGCAGCTCCGGGACAGGGGGCAATGAGCAGTTCTTC
TRBJ2-4	NA	TRBV3-1/TRBV3-2	CASSQENLAKNIQYF	TGTGCCAGCAGCCAAGAAAACTTAGCCAAAAACATTCAGTACTTC
TRBJ1-4	TRBD1	TRBV9	CASSVGGQGREKLFF	TGTGCCAGCAGCGTAGGGGGACAGGGGCGGGAAAAACTGTTTTTT
TRBJ1-1	TRBD1	TRBV6-5	CASLRTGGGTEAFF	TGTGCCAGCCTTCGGACAGGGGGGGGCACTGAAGCTTTCTTT
TRBJ1-6	NA	TRBV14	CASSQELYSPLHF	TGTGCCAGCAGCCAAGAACTTTATTCACCCCTCCACTTT
TRBJ1-1	TRBD1	TRBV7-8	CASSGAQGTEAFF	TGTGCCAGCAGCGGGGCACAGGGGACTGAAGCTTTCTTT
TRBJ1-3	TRBD1	TRBV6-5	CASSYSTGAGNTIYF	TGTGCCAGCAGTTATTCTACAGGGGCTGGAAACACCATATATTTT
TRBJ1-2	NA	TRBV5-1	CASSLAQVDGGYTF	TGCGCCAGCAGCTTGGCGCAGGTGGATGGAGGCTACACCTTC
TRBJ1-2	NA	TRBV7-9	CASSRGVDGYTF	TGTGCCAGCAGCCGGGGTGTCGATGGCTACACCTTC
TRBJ1-6	NA	TRBV7-6	CASSSLRAGESPLHF	TGTGCCAGCAGCTCCCTAAGGGCAGGGGAATCACCCCTCCACTTT
TRBJ1-1	TRBD1	TRBV7-9	CASSLIGTGGDTEAFF	TGTGCCAGCAGCTTAATCGGGACAGGGGGGGACACTGAAGCTTTCTTT
TRBJ2-5	NA	TRBV29-1	CSVETGDPRLTETQYF	TGCAGCGTTGAAACAGGCGACCCAAGATTAACGGAGACCCAGTACTTC
TRBJ2-2	NA	TRBV2	CASRQENTGELFF	TGTGCCAGCAGACAGGAAAACACCGGGGAGCTGTTTTTT
TRBJ1-6	TRBD1	TRBV11-2	CASSSRDRHNSPLHF	TGTGCCAGCAGCTCCAGGGACAGACATAATTCACCCCTCCACTTT